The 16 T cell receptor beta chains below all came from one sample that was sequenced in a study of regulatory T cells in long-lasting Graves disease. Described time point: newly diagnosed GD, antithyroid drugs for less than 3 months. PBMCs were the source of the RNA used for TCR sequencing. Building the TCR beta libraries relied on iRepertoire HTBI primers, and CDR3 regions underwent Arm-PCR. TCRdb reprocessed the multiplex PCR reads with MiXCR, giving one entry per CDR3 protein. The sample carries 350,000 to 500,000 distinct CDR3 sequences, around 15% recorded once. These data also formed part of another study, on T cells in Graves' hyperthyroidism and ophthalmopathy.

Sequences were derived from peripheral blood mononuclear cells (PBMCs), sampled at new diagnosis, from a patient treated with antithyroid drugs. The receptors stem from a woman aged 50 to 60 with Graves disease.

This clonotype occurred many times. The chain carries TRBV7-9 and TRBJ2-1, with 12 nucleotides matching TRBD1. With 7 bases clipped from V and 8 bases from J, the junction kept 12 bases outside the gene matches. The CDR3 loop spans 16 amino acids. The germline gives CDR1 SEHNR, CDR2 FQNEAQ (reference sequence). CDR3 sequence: CASTKIPGQGADEQFF. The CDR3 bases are TGTGCCAGCACCAAAATTCCGGGACAGGGGGCGGATGAGCAGTTCTTC.

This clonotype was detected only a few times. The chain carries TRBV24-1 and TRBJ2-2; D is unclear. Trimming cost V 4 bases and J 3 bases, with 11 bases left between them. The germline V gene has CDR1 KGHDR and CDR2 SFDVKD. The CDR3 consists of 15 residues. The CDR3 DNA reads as TGTGCCACCAGTGAGTTAAACGTGGACACCGGGGAGCTGTTTTTT. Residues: CATSELNVDTGELFF.

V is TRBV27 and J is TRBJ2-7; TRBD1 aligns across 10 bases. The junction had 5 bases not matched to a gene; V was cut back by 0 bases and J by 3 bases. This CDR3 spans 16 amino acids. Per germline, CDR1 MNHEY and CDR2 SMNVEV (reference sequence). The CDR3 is CASSLSGTGEDYEQYF. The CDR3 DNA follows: TGTGCCAGCAGTTTATCGGGGACAGGGGAGGACTACGAGCAGTACTTC.

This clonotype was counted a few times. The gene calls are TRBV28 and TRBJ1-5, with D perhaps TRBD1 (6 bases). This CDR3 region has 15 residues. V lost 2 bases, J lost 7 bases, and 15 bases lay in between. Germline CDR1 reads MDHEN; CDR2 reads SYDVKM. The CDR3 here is CASSLTGTRTQPQHF. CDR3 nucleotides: TGTGCCAGCAGTTTAACAGGGACACGCACCCAGCCCCAGCATTTT.

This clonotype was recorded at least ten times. CDR3 DNA: TGCAGCGTTGTGAGTAAGCCTAGCACAGATACGCAGTATTTT. Protein sequence: CSVVSKPSTDTQYF. This rearrangement joins TRBV29-1 to TRBJ2-3; D is unresolved. CDR1 and CDR2 from the germline V gene are SQVTM and ANQGSEA. The CDR3 has 14 amino acids. Trimming took 4 bases from V and 0 from J, leaving 11 bases between them.

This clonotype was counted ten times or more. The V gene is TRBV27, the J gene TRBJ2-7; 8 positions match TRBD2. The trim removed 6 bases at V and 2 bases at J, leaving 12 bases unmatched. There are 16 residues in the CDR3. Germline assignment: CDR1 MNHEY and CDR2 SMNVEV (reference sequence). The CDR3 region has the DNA TGTGCCAGCAGCCTTCTAGCGGGCCCACCAACCTACGAGCAGTACTTC. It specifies CASSLLAGPPTYEQYF.

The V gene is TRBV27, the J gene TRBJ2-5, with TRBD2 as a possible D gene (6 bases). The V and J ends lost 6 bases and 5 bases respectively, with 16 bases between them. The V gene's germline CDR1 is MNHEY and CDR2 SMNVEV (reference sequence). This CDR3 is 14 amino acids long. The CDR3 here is CASSPGGRRETQYF. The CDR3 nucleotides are TGTGCCAGCAGCCCTGGAGGGAGAAGGGAGACCCAGTACTTC.

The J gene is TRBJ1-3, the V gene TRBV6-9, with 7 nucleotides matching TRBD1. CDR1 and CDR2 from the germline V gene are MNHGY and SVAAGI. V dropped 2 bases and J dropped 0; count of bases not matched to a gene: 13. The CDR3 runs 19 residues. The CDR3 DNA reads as TGTGCCAGCAGTTATCCCCACAGGGGAGTCGTGGACTCTGGAAACACCATATATTTT. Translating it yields CASSYPHRGVVDSGNTIYF.

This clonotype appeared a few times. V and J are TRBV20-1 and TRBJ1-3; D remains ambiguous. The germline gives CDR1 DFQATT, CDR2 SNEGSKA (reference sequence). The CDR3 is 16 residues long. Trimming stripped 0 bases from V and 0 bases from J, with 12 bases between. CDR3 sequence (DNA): TGCAGTGCTAGAGATAGCCGCCTCGGCTCTGGAAACACCATATATTTT. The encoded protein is CSARDSRLGSGNTIYF.

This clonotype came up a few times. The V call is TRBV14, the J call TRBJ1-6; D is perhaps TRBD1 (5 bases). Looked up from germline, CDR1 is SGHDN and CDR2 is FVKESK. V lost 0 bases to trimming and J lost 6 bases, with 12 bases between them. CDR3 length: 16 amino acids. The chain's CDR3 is CASSQDLRGTNSPLHF. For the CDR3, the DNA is TGTGCCAGCAGCCAAGATCTGAGGGGAACTAATTCACCCCTCCACTTT. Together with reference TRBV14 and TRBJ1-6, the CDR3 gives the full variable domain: EAGVTQFPSHSVIEKGQTVTLRCDPISGHDNLYWYRRVMGKEIKFLLHFVKESKQDESGMPNNRFLAERTGGTYSTLKVQPAELEDSGVYFCASSQDLRGTNSPLHFGNGTRLTVT.

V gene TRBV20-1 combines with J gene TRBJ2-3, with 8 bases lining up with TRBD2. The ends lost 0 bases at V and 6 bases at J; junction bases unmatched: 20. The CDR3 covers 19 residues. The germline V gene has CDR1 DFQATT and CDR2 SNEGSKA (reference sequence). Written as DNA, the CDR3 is TGCAGTGCTAGAGATAGTTTCCGGAGTAGCGGGGCAGCGGCTGATACGCAGTATTTT. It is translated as CSARDSFRSSGAAADTQYF.

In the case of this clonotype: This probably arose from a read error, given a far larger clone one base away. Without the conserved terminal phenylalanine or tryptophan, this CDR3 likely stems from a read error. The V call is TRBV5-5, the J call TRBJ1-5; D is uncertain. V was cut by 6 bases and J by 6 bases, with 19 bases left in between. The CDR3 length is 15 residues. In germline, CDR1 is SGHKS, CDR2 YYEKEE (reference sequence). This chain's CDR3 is CASTYTRASTQPQHY. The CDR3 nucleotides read TGTGCCAGCACCTACACGCGTGCTTCGACTCAGCCCCAGCATTAT.

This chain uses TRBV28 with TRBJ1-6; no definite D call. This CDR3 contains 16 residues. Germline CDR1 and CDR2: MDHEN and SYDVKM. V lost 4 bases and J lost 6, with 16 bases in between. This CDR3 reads CASSSSYGVPNSPLHF. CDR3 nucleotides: TGTGCCAGCAGTTCCTCCTACGGGGTACCTAATTCACCCCTCCACTTT.

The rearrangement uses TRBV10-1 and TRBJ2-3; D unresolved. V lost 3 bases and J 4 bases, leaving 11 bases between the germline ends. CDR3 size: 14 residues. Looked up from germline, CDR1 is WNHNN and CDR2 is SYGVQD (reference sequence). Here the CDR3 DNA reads TGCGCCAGCAGTGACCCACAAGTCTCAGATACGCAGTATTTT. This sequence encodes CASSDPQVSDTQYF.

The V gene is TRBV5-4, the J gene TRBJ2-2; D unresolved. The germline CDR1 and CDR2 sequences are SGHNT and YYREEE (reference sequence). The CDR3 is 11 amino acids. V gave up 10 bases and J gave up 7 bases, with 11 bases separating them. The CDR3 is CARPGIGELFF. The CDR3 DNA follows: TGTGCCCGCCCGGGTATCGGGGAGCTGTTTTTT.

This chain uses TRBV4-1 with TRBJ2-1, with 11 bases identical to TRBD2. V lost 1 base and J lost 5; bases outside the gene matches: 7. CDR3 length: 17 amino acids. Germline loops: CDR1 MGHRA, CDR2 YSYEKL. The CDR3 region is CASSQGTGTSGNNEQFF. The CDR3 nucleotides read TGCGCCAGCAGCCAAGGTACCGGGACTAGCGGAAACAATGAGCAGTTCTTC.